Each of the 11 T cell receptor beta chains below was sequenced from the same sample in a study of human T cells and chemical hapten exposure. Time point specified: patch test 1, 2 weeks after DPC sensitization. Treatment given: therapeutic diphenylcyclopropenone sensitization with weekly scalp DPC. The authors' total RNA extraction used unfractionated whole blood. TCRdb called the RACE reads again in MiXCR, with one record for every CDR3 protein. The table lists over 35,000 distinct CDR3 sequences, just under 4% of them singletons. This specimen was whole blood, taken in connection with sensitization to the hapten diphenylcyclopropenone (DPC). These receptors all come from a man aged 50 to 59 with alopecia areata. Some clones in this sample may be carry-over from other donors' samples.

In its sample, this clonotype was seen many times. The chain carries TRBV18 and TRBJ2-7; 8 bases are a match to TRBD2. Per the germline V gene, CDR1 is KGHSH and CDR2 is LQKENI. J gave up 7 bases and V 0 bases, and 8 bases lay outside the gene matches. The CDR3 has 15 residues. CDR3 coding DNA: TGTGCCAGCTCACCACCGAGCGGGAGTCCTCGGGAGCAGTACTTC. Its protein product is CASSPPSGSPREQYF.

This clonotype was counted at least ten times. The gene calls are TRBV7-2 and TRBJ2-1; D is possibly TRBD2 (6 bases). Germline V gene data show CDR1 as SGHTA and CDR2 as FQGNSA. V was pared by 5 bases and J by 8 bases, with 16 bases between. The CDR3 is 14 amino acids. The CDR3 DNA is TGTGCCAGCAGCCGAAGCCTAGCGTCAGATGAGCAGTTCTTC. The encoded protein is CASSRSLASDEQFF.

At least ten counts were recorded for this clonotype. The J gene is TRBJ2-3, the V gene TRBV29-1; possible D gene TRBD1, 6 bases. V lost 3 bases to trimming and J lost 1 base, with 14 bases between them. CDR1 and CDR2 (germline): SQVTM, ANQGSEA. The CDR3 consists of 15 residues. CDR3 protein: CSVDIQGSGTDTQYF. The CDR3 coding sequence is TGCAGCGTTGACATTCAGGGGTCGGGCACAGATACGCAGTATTTT.

This clonotype was counted at least ten times. V gene TRBV19 combines with J gene TRBJ2-3; D is unresolved. V was clipped by 3 bases and J by 0 bases, with 7 bases between them. CDR3 length: 14 amino acids. Germline-derived CDR1 and CDR2 are LNHDA and SQIVND (reference sequence). Written as DNA, the CDR3 is TGTGCCAGTAGTATTTGGGGAAGCACAGATACGCAGTATTTT. This codes for CASSIWGSTDTQYF.

This clonotype was recorded at least ten times. V is TRBV12-3 or TRBV12-4 and J is TRBJ2-5; D gene ambiguous. The length of the CDR3 is 12 residues. V was clipped by 5 bases and J by 1 base, with 5 bases between them. The CDR3 nucleotides are TGTGCCAGCAGTCGGTCCCAAGAGACCCAGTACTTC. This encodes CASSRSQETQYF.

This clonotype appeared many times. This chain uses TRBV28 with TRBJ2-7, with D unclear. V gave up 5 bases and J gave up 3 bases, with 5 bases separating them. Germline CDR1 reads MDHEN; CDR2 reads SYDVKM. There are 11 residues in the CDR3. This chain's CDR3 is CASSLFYEQYF. Written as DNA, the CDR3 is TGTGCCAGCAGTCTTTTCTACGAGCAGTACTTC. The whole variable domain, filled in from reference TRBV28 and TRBJ2-7, reads DVKVTQSSRYLVKRTGEKVFLECVQDMDHENMFWYRQDPGLGLRLIYFSYDVKMKEKGDIPEGYSVSREKKERFSLILESASTNQTSMYLCASSLFYEQYFGPGTRLTVT.

At least ten counts were recorded for this clonotype. V usage is TRBV10-3 and J usage is TRBJ2-1; D call uncertain. The CDR3 totals 13 residues. Germline CDR1 and CDR2: ENHRY and SYGVKD. The V gene lost 0 bases and the J gene lost 7 bases, with 7 bases spanning the gap. The CDR3 DNA follows: TGTGCCATCAGTGAGTCGATCACGAATGAGCAGTTCTTC. Encoded protein: CAISESITNEQFF.

This clonotype was seen ten or more times. The chain uses TRBV7-3 and TRBJ2-3, with 10 positions matching TRBD2. Germline V gene sequence: CDR1 SGHTA, CDR2 FQGTGA. The trim removed 5 bases at V and 2 bases at J, leaving 4 bases unmatched. The CDR3 consists of 15 residues. The CDR3 reads CASSIAGGSTDTQYF. The CDR3 DNA reads as TGTGCCAGCAGCATAGCGGGAGGATCCACAGATACGCAGTATTTT.

Worth noting for this clonotype: This sequence may be a read error, since a much larger clone differs from it by one base. The V call is TRBV30, the J call TRBJ1-3; no reliable D call. CDR3 size: 14 residues. The V gene's germline CDR1 is GTSNPN and CDR2 SVGIG (reference sequence). Written as DNA, the CDR3 is TGTGGCTGGAGTGTACATGACTCTGGAAACACCATATATTTT. Residues: CGWSVHDSGNTIYF.

This clonotype came up many times. This chain uses TRBV12-3 or TRBV12-4 with TRBJ2-7; perhaps TRBD1 as D (5 bases). The ends were cut back, 5 bases at V and 2 bases at J, with 13 bases in the middle. The CDR3 has 14 residues. CDR3 sequence (DNA): TGTGCCAGCAGTCCTCACAGGTCGGCCTACGAGCAGTACTTC. Translating gives CASSPHRSAYEQYF.

Regarding this clonotype: Given a much more abundant clone one base away, this may be a read error. V gene TRBV5-5 combines with J gene TRBJ2-1; the D gene is possibly TRBD2 (5 bases). The CDR3 has 15 residues. Trimming took 4 bases from V and 7 from J, leaving 18 bases between them. Germline CDR1 reads SGHKS; CDR2 reads YYEKEE (reference sequence). Here the CDR3 reads CASSPGTRRKNEQFF. The CDR3 bases are TGTGCCAGCAGCCCGGGAACCAGGAGGAAAAATGAGCAGTTCTTC.